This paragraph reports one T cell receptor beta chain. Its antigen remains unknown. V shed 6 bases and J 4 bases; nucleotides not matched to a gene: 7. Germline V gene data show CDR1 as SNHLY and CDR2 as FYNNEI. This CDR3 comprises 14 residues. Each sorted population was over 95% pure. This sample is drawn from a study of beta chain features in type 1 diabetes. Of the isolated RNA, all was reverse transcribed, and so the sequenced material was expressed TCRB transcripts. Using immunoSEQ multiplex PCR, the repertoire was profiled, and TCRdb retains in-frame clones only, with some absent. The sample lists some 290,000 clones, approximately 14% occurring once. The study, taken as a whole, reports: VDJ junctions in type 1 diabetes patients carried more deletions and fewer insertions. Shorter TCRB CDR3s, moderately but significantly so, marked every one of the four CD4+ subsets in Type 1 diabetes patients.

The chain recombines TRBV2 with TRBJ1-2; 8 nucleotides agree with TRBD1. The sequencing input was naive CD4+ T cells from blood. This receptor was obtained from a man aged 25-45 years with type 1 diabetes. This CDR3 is CASRSQGAFYGYTF. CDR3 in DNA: TGTGCCAGCAGATCTCAGGGGGCCTTCTATGGCTACACCTTC.